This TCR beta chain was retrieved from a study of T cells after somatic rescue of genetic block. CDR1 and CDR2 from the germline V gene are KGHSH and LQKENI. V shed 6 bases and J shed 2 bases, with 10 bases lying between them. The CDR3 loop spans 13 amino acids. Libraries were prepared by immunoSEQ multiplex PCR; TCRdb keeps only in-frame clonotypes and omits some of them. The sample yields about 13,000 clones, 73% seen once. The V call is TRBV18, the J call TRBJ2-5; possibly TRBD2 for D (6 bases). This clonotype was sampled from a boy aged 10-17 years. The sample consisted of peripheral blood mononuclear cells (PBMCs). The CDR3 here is CASSRDVQETQYF. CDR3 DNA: TGTGCCAGCTCGCGGGACGTACAAGAGACCCAGTACTTC.